The clone carrying this T cell receptor (beta chain) was observed a handful of times. Its specificity is unknown. This sample stems from a study of T cells in Graves' hyperthyroidism and ophthalmopathy. Findings and caveats of the study: The authors' 13 V-J model separated ophthalmopathy from stable hyperthyroidism. Ophthalmopathy prediction by the model preceded onset by a median 6.5 months. Blood also contained most expanded thyroid clonotypes above 0.001.

Amplified TCR beta CDR3 regions derived from RNA transcripts. RT-PCR in the first round (using the HTBI primer set) targeted the TCR CDR3. TCRdb reprocessed the multiplex PCR reads via MiXCR and lists one record per CDR3 protein. The sample shows 450,000 to 650,000 distinct CDR3 sequences, roughly 18% of them seen only once. The sequence came from a woman younger than 30 with Graves' ophthalmopathy. The sample comprised blood.

The CDR3 sequence: CSVGGYAVDGYTF. CDR3 in DNA: TGCAGCGTTGGGGGGTACGCCGTTGATGGCTACACCTTC. This chain joins TRBV29-1 and TRBJ1-2, with D maybe TRBD1 (5 bases). This CDR3 has 13 amino acids. Trimming shortened V by 4 bases and J by 6 bases, and 15 bases separated the two germline ends. From germline, CDR1 is SQVTM and CDR2 ANQGSEA.